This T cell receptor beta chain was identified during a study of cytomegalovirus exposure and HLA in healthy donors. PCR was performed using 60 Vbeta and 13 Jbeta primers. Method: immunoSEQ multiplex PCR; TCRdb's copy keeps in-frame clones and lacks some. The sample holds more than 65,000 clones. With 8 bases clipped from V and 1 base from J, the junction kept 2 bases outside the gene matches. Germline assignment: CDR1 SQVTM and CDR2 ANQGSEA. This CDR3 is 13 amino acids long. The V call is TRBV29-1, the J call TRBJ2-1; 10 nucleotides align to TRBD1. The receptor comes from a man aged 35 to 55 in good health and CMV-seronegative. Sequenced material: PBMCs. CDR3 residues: CSWGQGSYNEQFF. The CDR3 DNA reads TGCAGCTGGGGACAGGGGTCCTACAATGAGCAGTTCTTC.